This T cell receptor beta chain was documented in a study of shared clonotypes between healthy human individuals. For this clone: Other DNA variants within this sample encode the same CDR3.

Generated by immunoSEQ multiplex PCR, the TCRdb table keeps only in-frame clones and is missing some. The repertoire consists of more than 400,000 clones, with approximately 95% occurring once and the leading ten covering under 0.065%. The sequence was collected from a woman in her twenties or thirties in good health. The specimen sequenced was naive CD4+ T cells sorted from blood. As for subset: CD45RA+ positively selected.

The CDR3 DNA is TGTGCCAGTAGTCGGGACAGGGGTCCTGAAGCTTTCTTT. It codes for CASSRDRGPEAFF. The chain has TRBV19 and TRBJ1-1; 10 bases fit TRBD1. The ends lost 5 bases at V and 6 bases at J; junction bases unmatched: 3. The CDR3 is 13 residues long. Germline CDR1 reads LNHDA; CDR2 reads SQIVND (reference sequence).